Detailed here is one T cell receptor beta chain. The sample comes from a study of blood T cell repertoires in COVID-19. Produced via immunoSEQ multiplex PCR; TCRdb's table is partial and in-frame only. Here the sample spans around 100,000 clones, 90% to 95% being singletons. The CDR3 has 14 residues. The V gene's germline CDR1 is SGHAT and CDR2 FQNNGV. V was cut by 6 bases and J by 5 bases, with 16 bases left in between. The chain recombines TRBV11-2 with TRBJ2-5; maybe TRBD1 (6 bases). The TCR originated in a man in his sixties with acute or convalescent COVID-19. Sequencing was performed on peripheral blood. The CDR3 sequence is CASSSVQGVETQYF. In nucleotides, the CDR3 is TGTGCCAGCAGTTCGGTACAGGGAGTCGAGACCCAGTACTTC.